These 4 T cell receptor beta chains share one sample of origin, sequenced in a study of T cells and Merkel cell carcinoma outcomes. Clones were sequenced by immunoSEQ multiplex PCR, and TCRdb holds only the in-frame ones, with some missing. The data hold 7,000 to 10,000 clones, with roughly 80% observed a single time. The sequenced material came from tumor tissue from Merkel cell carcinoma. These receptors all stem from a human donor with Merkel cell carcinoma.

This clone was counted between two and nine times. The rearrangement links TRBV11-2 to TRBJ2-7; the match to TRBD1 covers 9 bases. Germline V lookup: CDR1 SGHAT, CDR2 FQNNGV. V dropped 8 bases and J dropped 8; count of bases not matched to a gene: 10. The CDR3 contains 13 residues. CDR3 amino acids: CASVSGTGKKQYF. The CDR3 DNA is TGTGCCAGCGTTTCCGGGACAGGGAAGAAGCAGTACTTC. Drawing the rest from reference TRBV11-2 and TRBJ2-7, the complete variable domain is EAGVAQSPRYKIIEKRQSVAFWCNPISGHATLYWYQQILGQGPKLLIQFQNNGVVDDSQLPKDRFSAERLKGVDSTLKIQPAKLEDSAVYLCASVSGTGKKQYFGPGTRLTVT.

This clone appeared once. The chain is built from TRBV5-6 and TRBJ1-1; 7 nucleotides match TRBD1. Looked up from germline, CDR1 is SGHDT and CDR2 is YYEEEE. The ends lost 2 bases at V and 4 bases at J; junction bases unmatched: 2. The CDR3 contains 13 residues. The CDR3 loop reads CASSFKGATEAFF. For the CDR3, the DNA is TGTGCCAGCAGCTTTAAGGGGGCCACTGAAGCTTTCTTT.

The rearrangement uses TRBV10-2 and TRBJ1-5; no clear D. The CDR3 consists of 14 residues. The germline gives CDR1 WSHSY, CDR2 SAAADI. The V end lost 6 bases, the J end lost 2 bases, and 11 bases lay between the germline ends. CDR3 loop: CASRVGMGNQPQHF. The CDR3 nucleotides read TGCGCCAGCAGAGTGGGGATGGGCAATCAGCCCCAGCATTTT.

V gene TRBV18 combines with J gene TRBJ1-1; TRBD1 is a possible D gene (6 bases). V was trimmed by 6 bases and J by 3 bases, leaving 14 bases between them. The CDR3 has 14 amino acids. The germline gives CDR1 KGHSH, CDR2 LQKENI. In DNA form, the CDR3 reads TGTGCCAGCTCGAAGCAGGGGACGGACACTGAAGCTTTCTTT. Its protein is CASSKQGTDTEAFF. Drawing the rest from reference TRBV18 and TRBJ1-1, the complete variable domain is NAGVMQNPRHLVRRRGQEARLRCSPMKGHSHVYWYRQLPEEGLKFMVYLQKENIIDESGMPKERFSAEFPKEGPSILRIQQVVRGDSAAYFCASSKQGTDTEAFFGQGTRLTVV.